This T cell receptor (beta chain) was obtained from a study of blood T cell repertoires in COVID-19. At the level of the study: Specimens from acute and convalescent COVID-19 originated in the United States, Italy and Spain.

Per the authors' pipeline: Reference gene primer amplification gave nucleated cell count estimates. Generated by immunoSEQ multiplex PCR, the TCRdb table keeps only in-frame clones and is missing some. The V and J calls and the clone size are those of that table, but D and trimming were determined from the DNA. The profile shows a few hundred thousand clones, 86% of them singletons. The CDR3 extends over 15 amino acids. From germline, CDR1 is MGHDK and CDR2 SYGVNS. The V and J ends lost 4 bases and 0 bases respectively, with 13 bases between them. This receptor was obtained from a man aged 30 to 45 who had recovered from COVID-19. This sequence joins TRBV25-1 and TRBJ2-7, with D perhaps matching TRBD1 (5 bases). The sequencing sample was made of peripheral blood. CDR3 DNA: TGTGCCAGCAGTGGGTGGGGCGACAGCTCCTACGAGCAGTACTTC. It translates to CASSGWGDSSYEQYF.